Listed here is a single T cell receptor (beta chain). The record originates from a study of metastatic and nonmetastatic thyroid tumors. Study overall: Patients with malignant and benign thyroid disease provided blood and tumor or nodule tissue, whose repertoires were compared.

Trimming shortened V by 4 bases and J by 4 bases, and 13 bases separated the two germline ends. The CDR3 totals 14 residues. Germline CDR1 and CDR2: MGHRA and YSYEKL. Thyroid surgery was performed in patients who had received no treatment beforehand. TCRdb recomputed clones from the PCR reads via MiXCR. Here the sample spans roughly 12,000 clones, around 41% being singletons. This sequence was found in a female donor with papillary thyroid cancer or a benign thyroid nodule (not recorded which). Some clones in this sample may be carry-over from other donors' samples. Sequencing was done on a sample of tumor tissue. V is TRBV4-1 and J is TRBJ1-2; possibly TRBD1 for D (5 bases). Written as DNA, the CDR3 is TGCGCCAGCAGCCGAGAGGGGCCCGGCTATGGCTACACCTTC. Translation gives CASSREGPGYGYTF.